This T cell receptor (beta chain) was sequenced for a study of CD8 T cells in Susac syndrome. Background on the study: There were about 6 sequenced Susac syndrome patients with active disease and under 10 in remission. When blood was collected, patients with Susac syndrome were therapy-naive, were taking corticosteroids, or were receiving intravenous immunoglobulin alone.

A note on this clonotype: The antigen is undetermined.

Negative isolation was applied to CD8+ and CD4+ T cells, and FACS enrichment was applied to TEMRA cells. General study points: Across the total CD8+ repertoires, 15 to 20 Susac-specific public clones were detected, and across the CD8+ TEMRA repertoires, four to six such clones were detected.

This CDR3 spans 12 amino acids. V shed 4 bases and J shed 12 bases, with 14 bases lying between them. The germline V gene has CDR1 SGHDT and CDR2 YYEEEE. RNA was extracted with the RNeasy kit, and a quantity of roughly 0.45 to 1 ug was reverse transcribed using random hexamers. In TCRdb, the immunoSEQ multiplex PCR reads were re-called with MiXCR into one record per CDR3 protein. This sample has about 90,000 distinct CDR3 sequences, with about 96% found just once. The V call is TRBV5-6, the J call TRBJ2-1; D not certain. This clonotype was sampled from a human donor with Susac syndrome. The specimen was CD8+ T cells from PBMCs. As DNA, the CDR3 is TGTGCCAGCAGCCCGATGGGGTTAGGGCAGTTCTTC. Translation gives CASSPMGLGQFF. The entire variable domain, with the rest obtained from reference TRBV5-6 and TRBJ2-1, is as follows: DAGVTQSPTHLIKTRGQQVTLRCSPKSGHDTVSWYQQALGQGPQFIFQYYEEEERQRGNFPDRFSGHQFPNYSSELNVNALLLGDSALYLCASSPMGLGQFFGPGTRLTVL.